This TCR beta chain was retrieved from a study of human versus mouse CDR3 diversity and MHC coevolution. Study outcomes and limitations: Mice had fewer CDR3 deletions and insertions than humans on average.

Concerning this clone itself: Its antigen is not known.

Clones were read by immunoSEQ multiplex PCR, and TCRdb kept only the in-frame ones, dropping some. The table includes about 60,000 clones, roughly 94% detected once. Naive CD4 T cells, CD45RO-negative and CD62L-positive, were flow-sorted from PBMCs. The CDR3 covers 17 residues. Germline trimming cut 5 bases from V and 0 bases from J; bases unmatched to any gene: 7. CDR1 and CDR2 (germline): MNHEY, SMNVEV (reference sequence). This TCR was sampled from a person between 60 and 69 years old in good health. Specimen: naive CD4+ T cells from blood. Specified subset: CD45RO-negative CD62L-positive naive CD4 T cells. This chain uses TRBV27 with TRBJ2-4, with 10 bases that match TRBD1. This CDR3 is CASSPRTGGLAKNIQYF. The CDR3, as DNA: TGTGCCAGCAGTCCCCGGACAGGGGGGCTAGCCAAAAACATTCAGTACTTC.